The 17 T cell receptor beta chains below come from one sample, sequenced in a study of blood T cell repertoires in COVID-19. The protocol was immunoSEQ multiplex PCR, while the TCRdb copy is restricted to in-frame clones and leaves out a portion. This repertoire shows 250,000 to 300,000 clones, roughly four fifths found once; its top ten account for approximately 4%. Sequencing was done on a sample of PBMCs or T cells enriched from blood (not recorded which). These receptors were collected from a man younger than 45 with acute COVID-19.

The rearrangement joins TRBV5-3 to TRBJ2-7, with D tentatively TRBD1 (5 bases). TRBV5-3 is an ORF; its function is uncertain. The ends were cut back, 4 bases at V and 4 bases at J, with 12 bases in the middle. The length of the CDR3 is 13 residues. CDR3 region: CARSAGHLYEQYV. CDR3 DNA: TGTGCCAGAAGCGCTGGACACCTATACGAGCAGTACGTC.

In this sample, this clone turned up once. CDR3 sequence reads: CASSPLAGGLTDTQYF. The CDR3 DNA reads as TGTGCCAGCAGCCCTTTAGCGGGGGGGCTCACAGATACGCAGTATTTT. The chain uses TRBV7-6 and TRBJ2-3, with TRBD2 matching 11 bases. This CDR3 has 16 residues. Germline values: CDR1 SGHVS, CDR2 FNYEAQ. V lost 5 bases and J lost 2; bases outside the gene matches: 6.

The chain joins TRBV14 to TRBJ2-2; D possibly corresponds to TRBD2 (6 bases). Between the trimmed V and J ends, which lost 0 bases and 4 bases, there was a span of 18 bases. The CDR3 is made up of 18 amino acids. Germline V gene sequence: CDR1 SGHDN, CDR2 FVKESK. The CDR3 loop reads CASSQDKDWREGTGELFF. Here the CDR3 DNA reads TGTGCCAGCAGCCAAGATAAGGACTGGCGGGAAGGCACCGGGGAGCTGTTTTTT.

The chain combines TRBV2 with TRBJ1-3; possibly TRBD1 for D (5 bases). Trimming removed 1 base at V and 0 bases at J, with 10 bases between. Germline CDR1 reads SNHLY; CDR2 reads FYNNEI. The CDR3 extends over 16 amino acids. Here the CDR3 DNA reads TGTGCCAGCAGTGAAGGCGGGGCAGGCTCTGGAAACACCATATATTTT. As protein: CASSEGGAGSGNTIYF.

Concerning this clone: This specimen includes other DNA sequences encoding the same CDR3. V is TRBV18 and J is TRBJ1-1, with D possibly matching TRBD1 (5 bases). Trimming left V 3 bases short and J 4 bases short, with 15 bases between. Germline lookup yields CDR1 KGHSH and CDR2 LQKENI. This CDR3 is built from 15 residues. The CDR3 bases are TGTGCCAGCTCACCGCCCAGGGAGGAGGGCACTGAAGCTTTCTTT. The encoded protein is CASSPPREEGTEAFF.

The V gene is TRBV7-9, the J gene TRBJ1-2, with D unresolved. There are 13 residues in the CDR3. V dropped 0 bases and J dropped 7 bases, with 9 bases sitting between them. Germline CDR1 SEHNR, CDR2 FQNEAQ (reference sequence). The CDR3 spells CASSLARGFGYTF. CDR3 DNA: TGTGCCAGCAGCTTAGCACGAGGATTTGGCTACACCTTC.

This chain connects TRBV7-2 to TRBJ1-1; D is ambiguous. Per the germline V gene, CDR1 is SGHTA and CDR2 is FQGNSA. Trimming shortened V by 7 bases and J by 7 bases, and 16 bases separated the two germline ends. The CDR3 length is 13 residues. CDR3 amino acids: CASTSGTPGEAFF. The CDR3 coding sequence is TGTGCCAGCACCTCGGGAACTCCGGGTGAAGCTTTCTTT.

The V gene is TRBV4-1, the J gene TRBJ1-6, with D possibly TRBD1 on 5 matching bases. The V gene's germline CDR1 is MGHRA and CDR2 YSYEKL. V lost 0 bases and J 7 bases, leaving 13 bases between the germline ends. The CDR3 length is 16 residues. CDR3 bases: TGCGCCAGCAGCCAAGATCCAGGGCCAAAGAATTCACCCCTCCACTTT. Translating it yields CASSQDPGPKNSPLHF.

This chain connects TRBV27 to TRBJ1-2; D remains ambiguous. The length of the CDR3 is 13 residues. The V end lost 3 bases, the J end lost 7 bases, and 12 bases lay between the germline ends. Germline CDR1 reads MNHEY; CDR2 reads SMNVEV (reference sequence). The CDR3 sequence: CASSFASGGGYTF. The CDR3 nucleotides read TGTGCCAGCAGTTTCGCCTCGGGTGGTGGCTACACCTTC.

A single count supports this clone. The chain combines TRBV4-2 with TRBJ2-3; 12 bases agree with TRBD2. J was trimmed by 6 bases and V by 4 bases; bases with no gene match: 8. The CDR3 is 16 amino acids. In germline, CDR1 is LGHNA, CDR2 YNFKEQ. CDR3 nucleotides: TGTGCCAGCAGCCCTAGCCTAGCGGGAGGGGCGGATACGCAGTATTTT. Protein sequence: CASSPSLAGGADTQYF.

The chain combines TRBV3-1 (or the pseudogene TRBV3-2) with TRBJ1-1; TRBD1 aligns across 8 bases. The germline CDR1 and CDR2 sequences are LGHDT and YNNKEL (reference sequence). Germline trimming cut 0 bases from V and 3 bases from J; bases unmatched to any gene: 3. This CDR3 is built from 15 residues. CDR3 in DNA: TGTGCCAGCAGCCAAGATCCAGGGGGCTACACTGAAGCTTTCTTT. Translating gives CASSQDPGGYTEAFF.

The CDR3 is CASSMRDTNTEAFF. As DNA, the CDR3 is TGTGCCAGTAGTATGAGGGACACCAACACTGAAGCTTTCTTT. The chain joins TRBV19 to TRBJ1-1; D might be TRBD1 (6 bases). Germline CDR1 reads LNHDA; CDR2 reads SQIVND (reference sequence). The CDR3 sequence is 14 residues long. V was pared by 3 bases and J by 2 bases, with 10 bases between.

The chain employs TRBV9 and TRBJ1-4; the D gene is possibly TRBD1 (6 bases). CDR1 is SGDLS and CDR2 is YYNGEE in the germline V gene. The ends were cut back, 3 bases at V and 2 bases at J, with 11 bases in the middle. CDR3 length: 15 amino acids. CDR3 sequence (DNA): TGTGCCAGCAGCGGAACAGGGAGTACTAATGAAAAACTGTTTTTT. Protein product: CASSGTGSTNEKLFF.

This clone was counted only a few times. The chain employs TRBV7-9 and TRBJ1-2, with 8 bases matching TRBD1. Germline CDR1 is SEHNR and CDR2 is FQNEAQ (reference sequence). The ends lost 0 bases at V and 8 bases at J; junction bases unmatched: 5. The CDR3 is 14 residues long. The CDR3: CASSLADRAIGYTF. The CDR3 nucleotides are TGTGCCAGCAGCTTAGCGGACAGGGCTATCGGCTACACCTTC.

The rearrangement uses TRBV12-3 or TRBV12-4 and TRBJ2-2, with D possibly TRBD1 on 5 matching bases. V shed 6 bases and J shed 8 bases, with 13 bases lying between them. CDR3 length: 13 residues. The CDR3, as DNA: TGTGCCAGCAGGAAAGGGGATGCGGGGGAGCTGTTTTTT. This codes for CASRKGDAGELFF.

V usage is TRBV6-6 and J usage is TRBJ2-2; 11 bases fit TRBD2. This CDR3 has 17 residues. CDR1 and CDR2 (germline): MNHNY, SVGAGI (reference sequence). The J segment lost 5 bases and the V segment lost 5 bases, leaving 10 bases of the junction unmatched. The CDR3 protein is CASSRYISGRGTGELFF. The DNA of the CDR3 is TGTGCCAGCAGTCGATACATTAGCGGGAGGGGAACCGGGGAGCTGTTTTTT.

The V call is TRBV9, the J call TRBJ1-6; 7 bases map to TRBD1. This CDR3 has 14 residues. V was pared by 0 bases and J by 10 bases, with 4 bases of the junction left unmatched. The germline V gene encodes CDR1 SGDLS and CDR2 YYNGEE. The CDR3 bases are TGTGCCAGCAGCGTAGAGGGACAGCACTCACCCCTCCACTTT. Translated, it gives CASSVEGQHSPLHF.